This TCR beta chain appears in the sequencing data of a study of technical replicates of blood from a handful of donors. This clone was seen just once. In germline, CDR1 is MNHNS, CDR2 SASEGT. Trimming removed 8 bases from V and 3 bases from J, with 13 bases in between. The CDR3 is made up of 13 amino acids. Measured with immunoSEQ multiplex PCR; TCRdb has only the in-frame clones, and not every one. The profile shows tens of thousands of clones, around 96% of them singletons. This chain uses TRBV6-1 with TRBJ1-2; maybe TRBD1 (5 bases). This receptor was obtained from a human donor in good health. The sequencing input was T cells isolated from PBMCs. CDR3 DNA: TGTGCCAGCGACGGGACTTCCCACTATGGCTACACCTTC. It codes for CASDGTSHYGYTF.